The 21 T cell receptor beta chains below all came from one sample that was sequenced in a study of control samples from healthy donors and cancer patients. TCRdb keeps only in-frame clones here, not all; method: immunoSEQ multiplex PCR. This table has roughly 120,000 clones, 89% appearing once. Sequenced: blood. Receptors were obtained from a man aged 50-59 years in good health.

This clone was detected once. V and J are TRBV7-2 and TRBJ2-7; 7 bases match TRBD1. The CDR3 has 13 amino acids. V shed 11 bases and J 1 base; nucleotides not matched to a gene: 8. The germline CDR1 and CDR2 sequences are SGHTA and FQGNSA. CDR3 nucleotide sequence: TGTGCCTCCGGGACAGTAGGTTCCTACGAGCAGTACTTC. Its translation is CASGTVGSYEQYF.

Notes on this clone: The junction shows a germline mismatch at one end, possibly a read error. This rearrangement joins TRBV23-1 to TRBJ1-4, with TRBD1 matching over 7 bases. TRBV23-1 is given ORF status, its function remaining uncertain. The CDR3 consists of 15 residues. Written as DNA, the CDR3 is TGCGCCAGCGGTCACCTGACAGGGAATATTGAAAAACTGTTTTTT. This translates into CASGHLTGNIEKLFF.

This CDR3 reads CASSYGQGRYNEQFF. The CDR3 DNA follows: TGTGCCAGCAGCTACGGACAGGGAAGGTACAATGAGCAGTTCTTC. The V and J genes are TRBV5-4 and TRBJ2-1, with 8 bases lining up with TRBD1. This CDR3 is 15 amino acids long. Losses at the gene ends were 3 bases for V and 4 bases for J; bases not matched to a gene: 6. Germline values: CDR1 SGHNT, CDR2 YYREEE (reference sequence).

The chain has TRBV7-2 and TRBJ2-7; TRBD1 matches 9 bases. This CDR3 has 14 amino acids. Trimming at V came to 1 base and at J to 4 bases, leaving 2 bases not matched to a gene. From germline, CDR1 is SGHTA and CDR2 FQGNSA. The CDR3 loop is CASSLVTGGYEQYF. The DNA of the CDR3 is TGTGCCAGCAGCTTAGTGACAGGGGGGTACGAGCAGTACTTC.

The chain employs TRBV6-5 and TRBJ2-5; TRBD2 matches at 12 bases. The CDR3 consists of 15 residues. CDR1 MNHEY and CDR2 SVGAGI come from the germline V gene. The junction had 7 bases not matched to a gene; V was cut back by 6 bases and J by 5 bases. The CDR3 sequence is CASSALAGGPETQYF. CDR3 nucleotide sequence: TGTGCCAGCAGCGCTCTAGCGGGGGGGCCGGAGACCCAGTACTTC.

Regarding this clone: At one boundary the junction diverges from the germline segment, which might be a read error. The rearrangement links TRBV12-3 or TRBV12-4 to TRBJ1-2, with D perhaps matching TRBD1 (5 bases). This CDR3 is 11 amino acids long. Here the CDR3 reads CASSSSQGRFF. The CDR3 coding sequence is TGTGCCAGCAGTTCTTCTCAGGGACGCTTCTTC.

V is TRBV4-1 and J is TRBJ2-3; 10 bases are a match to TRBD2. Looked up from germline, CDR1 is MGHRA and CDR2 is YSYEKL. The CDR3 spans 16 residues. Trimming removed 4 bases from V and 3 bases from J; junction bases left unmatched: 7. The CDR3, as DNA: TGCGCCAGCAGCCCCCGCCTGGGACTAGCGACAGATACGCAGTATTTT. Translating it yields CASSPRLGLATDTQYF.

The chain links TRBV7-2 to TRBJ2-7; D is ambiguous. Germline V CDR1 and CDR2: SGHTA, FQGNSA. The CDR3 sequence is 12 residues long. Trimming cost V 2 bases and J 5 bases, with 7 bases left between them. As DNA, the CDR3 is TGTGCCAGCAGCTTATGGGGTCACGAGCAGTACTTC. Protein: CASSLWGHEQYF. The full variable domain, its missing parts supplied by reference TRBV7-2 and TRBJ2-7, is GAGVSQSPSNKVTEKGKDVELRCDPISGHTALYWYRQSLGQGLEFLIYFQGNSAPDKSGLPSDRFSAERTGGSVSTLTIQRTQQEDSAVYLCASSLWGHEQYFGPGTRLTVT.

This chain uses TRBV6-2 or TRBV6-3 with TRBJ1-3; D ambiguous. CDR1 and CDR2 (germline): MNHEY, SVGEGT. The CDR3 is 14 amino acids. Trimming took 2 bases from V and 4 from J, leaving 9 bases between them. The CDR3 DNA is TGTGCCAGCAGTTACCTGGGCGGCGGAAACACCATATATTTT. This gives the protein CASSYLGGGNTIYF.

The chain uses TRBV7-9 and TRBJ1-1; no reliable D call. The CDR3 runs to 14 residues. Germline V CDR1 and CDR2: SEHNR, FQNEAQ (reference sequence). V gave up 0 bases and J gave up 2 bases, with 7 bases separating them. CDR3 protein: CASSLAPDNTEAFF. Here the CDR3 DNA reads TGTGCCAGCAGCTTAGCGCCAGACAACACTGAAGCTTTCTTT.

This chain uses TRBV5-1 with TRBJ1-1; D not resolved. V was trimmed by 0 bases and J by 1 base, leaving 4 bases between them. This CDR3 has 13 residues. The V gene's germline CDR1 is SGHRS and CDR2 YFSETQ. The CDR3 here is CASSLEQNTEAFF. The CDR3 DNA sequence: TGCGCCAGCAGCTTGGAACAGAACACTGAAGCTTTCTTT.

This chain joins TRBV6-5 and TRBJ1-1; 8 bases match TRBD1. CDR1 and CDR2 from the germline V gene are MNHEY and SVGAGI. Trimming removed 5 bases from V and 1 base from J; junction bases left unmatched: 3. This CDR3 region has 14 residues. The CDR3 here is CASSRGQENTEAFF. In DNA, the CDR3 is TGTGCCAGCAGTAGGGGACAGGAGAACACTGAAGCTTTCTTT.

This clone appeared a few times. V usage is TRBV29-1 and J usage is TRBJ2-7; D gene uncertain. Between the trimmed V and J ends, which lost 2 bases and 2 bases, there was a span of 13 bases. This CDR3 is 14 amino acids long. From germline, CDR1 is SQVTM and CDR2 ANQGSEA. CDR3 region: CSVEIRARPYEQYF. For the CDR3, the DNA is TGCAGCGTTGAAATCCGGGCCCGACCCTACGAGCAGTACTTC.

J is TRBJ2-1 and V is TRBV9; 9 nucleotides agree with TRBD1. This CDR3 region has 19 residues. CDR1 is SGDLS, CDR2 YYNGEE, per germline. Germline trimming cut 3 bases from V and 0 bases from J; bases unmatched to any gene: 13. The CDR3 region is CASSGTGAAPSVSYNEQFF. CDR3 nucleotides: TGTGCCAGCAGCGGGACAGGGGCGGCCCCGTCCGTCTCCTACAATGAGCAGTTCTTC.

In DNA form, the CDR3 reads TGTGCCAGCAGCGGGGAGACTAGCGGGGGGGCCCTGGACAATGAGCAGTTCTTC. Protein: CASSGETSGGALDNEQFF. The chain combines TRBV5-4 with TRBJ2-1; TRBD2 matches at 14 bases. The J segment lost 5 bases and the V segment lost 4 bases, leaving 11 bases of the junction unmatched. The CDR3 is 18 residues long. Germline CDR1 and CDR2: SGHNT and YYREEE (reference sequence).

The rearrangement uses TRBV6-5 and TRBJ1-5, with D unclear. V lost 10 bases and J lost 1, with 5 bases in between. CDR1 is MNHEY and CDR2 is SVGAGI in the germline V gene. This CDR3 comprises 11 residues. The CDR3 protein is CATESNQPQHF. CDR3 in DNA: TGTGCCACCGAAAGCAATCAGCCCCAGCATTTT.

The gene calls are TRBV10-2 and TRBJ1-6; D possibly corresponds to TRBD1 (5 bases). V dropped 4 bases and J dropped 5 bases, with 12 bases sitting between them. Germline V gene sequence: CDR1 WSHSY, CDR2 SAAADI. This CDR3 contains 15 residues. CDR3 in DNA: TGCGCCAGCAGTGCCCGGGGCGTTGATAATTCACCCCTCCACTTT. Translation gives CASSARGVDNSPLHF.

The rearrangement links TRBV19 to TRBJ1-2; weak D call: TRBD1 (6 bases). The CDR3 consists of 14 residues. Per germline, CDR1 LNHDA and CDR2 SQIVND (reference sequence). Trimming took 8 bases from V and 7 from J, leaving 20 bases between them. The CDR3 DNA is TGTGCCAGTGGCCTCGCCCAGGGGCCCGGTGGCTACACCTTC. Translating gives CASGLAQGPGGYTF.

The rearrangement joins TRBV7-2 to TRBJ1-2; the D gene is possibly TRBD1 (6 bases). The CDR3 is 14 amino acids. V lost 1 base to trimming and J lost 4 bases, with 10 bases between them. CDR1 and CDR2 from the germline V gene are SGHTA and FQGNSA. The CDR3 nucleotides read TGTGCCAGCAGCTTAGGGACAGCCCCCTATGGCTACACCTTC. Protein: CASSLGTAPYGYTF.

V usage is TRBV30 and J usage is TRBJ1-6; no definite D call. CDR3 length: 13 amino acids. Trimming removed 1 base at V and 6 bases at J, with 7 bases between. Germline loops: CDR1 GTSNPN, CDR2 SVGIG (reference sequence). The DNA of the CDR3 is TGTGCCTGGAGTGACGCCCTTAATTCACCCCTCCACTTT. As protein: CAWSDALNSPLHF.

This chain uses TRBV7-9 with TRBJ1-1; TRBD1 might be the D (6 bases). Germline loops: CDR1 SEHNR, CDR2 FQNEAQ (reference sequence). The CDR3 loop spans 16 amino acids. The V and J ends lost 5 bases and 6 bases respectively, with 22 bases between them. Here the CDR3 reads CASSRPSIFSGAEAFF. CDR3 DNA sequence: TGTGCCAGCAGCCGACCATCCATATTCTCAGGGGCTGAAGCTTTCTTT.